These T cell receptor beta chains were read from a single sample in a study of OX40 agonist ivuxolimab in advanced cancers. Only in-frame clones appear in the TCRdb table, and some are missing; sequencing was by immunoSEQ multiplex PCR. The sample lists under 85,000 clones, 80% to 90% occurring once. The specimen was CD4+ or CD8+ T cells sorted from blood, collected in a trial of the OX40 agonist ivuxolimab. The receptors shown here come from an adult with an advanced solid tumor such as melanoma, head and neck, liver or kidney cancer. The CDR3 runs from the conserved cysteine through the conserved F or W. A D gene is named only where the DNA matches it firmly. The size field is filled for only some rows; it gives once, few, many or a size class.

.	.	TRBV29-1	TRBJ1-1	CSVSGQRDTEAFF	TGCAGCGTGTCCGGACAGAGGGACACTGAAGCTTTCTTT
TRBD2	.	TRBV30	TRBJ2-5	CAWSVLAGGGGETQYF	TGTGCCTGGAGTGTACTAGCGGGAGGGGGAGGGGAGACCCAGTACTTC
.	.	TRBV2	TRBJ2-2	CASSEGGTGELFF	TGTGCCAGCAGTGAAGGAGGTACCGGGGAGCTGTTTTTT
.	.	TRBV18	TRBJ2-5	CASSPPQTGVETQYF	TGTGCCAGCTCACCCCCCCAGACCGGGGTGGAGACCCAGTACTTC
TRBD1	.	TRBV5-1	TRBJ1-2	CASSTGQGAGYTF	TGCGCCAGCAGCACCGGACAGGGGGCAGGCTACACCTTC
.	once	TRBV5-1	TRBJ2-1	CASSPDSSYNEQFF	TGCGCCAGCAGCCCAGACAGCTCCTACAATGAGCAGTTCTTC
.	.	TRBV11-2	TRBJ2-7	CASSPTFGDLGEQYF	TGTGCCAGCAGCCCCACTTTCGGGGATTTGGGGGAGCAGTACTTC
.	.	TRBV7-9	TRBJ2-5	CASSQEQTQYF	TGTGCCAGCAGCCAGGAACAGACCCAGTACTTC
TRBD2	.	TRBV14	TRBJ2-7	CASSRFFPGLADSYEQYF	TGTGCCAGCAGCCGTTTTTTTCCGGGACTAGCGGACTCCTACGAGCAGTACTTC
.	.	TRBV5-4	TRBJ1-5	CASSQDPTGLNQPQHF	TGTGCCAGCAGCCAAGATCCGACAGGACTGAATCAGCCCCAGCATTTT